The T cell receptor (beta chain) under discussion was sequenced for a study of PD-L1 blockade in urothelial cancer. Overall study context: Patients' atezolizumab regimen, 1,200 mg intravenously every 3 weeks, began in about 2014. Of roughly 30 patients, some 24 were males with bladder-origin urothelial cancer. Analyses were performed on blood at 3 weeks after treatment start (the second dose) and at 6 weeks.

The germline V gene encodes CDR1 MDHEN and CDR2 SYDVKM. V dropped 7 bases and J dropped 4; count of bases not matched to a gene: 10. This CDR3 region has 16 residues. Sequenced by immunoSEQ multiplex PCR; TCRdb stores in-frame clones only, minus some. The table has about 44,000 clones, roughly four fifths seen once. Patient sample counts ranged from 1 to 8, pretreatment and on-treatment. The chain links TRBV28 to TRBJ2-1; 10 nucleotides agree with TRBD1. The receptor comes from a man aged 70 or older with urothelial cancer. Source: PBMCs, taken around atezolizumab (anti-PD-L1) treatment. CDR3 DNA sequence: TGTGCCAGCAATACCCCCGGGACAGGGGTTTACAATGAGCAGTTCTTC. It translates to CASNTPGTGVYNEQFF.